This TCR beta chain originates from a study of human T cells and chemical hapten exposure. This clonotype was detected ten times or more. TCRdb re-called the RACE reads with MiXCR, one entry per CDR3 protein. The data show about 30,000 distinct CDR3 sequences, more than 5% seen once. This CDR3 comprises 11 residues. Germline V gene sequence: CDR1 LNHDA, CDR2 SQIVND (reference sequence). Trimming shortened V by 3 bases and J by 10 bases, and 7 bases separated the two germline ends. The sample's time point: patch test 3, about 24 weeks after DPC sensitization. Treatment noted: therapeutic diphenylcyclopropenone sensitization with weekly scalp DPC. The study enrolled 18 to 70-year-old alopecia patients suitable for DPC.

This chain uses TRBV19 with TRBJ2-1; D gene ambiguous. Sequenced material: whole blood, taken in connection with sensitization to the hapten diphenylcyclopropenone (DPC). This receptor was taken from a young man with alopecia areata. Some clones in this sample may be carry-over from other donors' samples. This chain's CDR3 is CASSMKLEQFF. CDR3 in DNA: TGTGCCAGTAGTATGAAGTTGGAGCAGTTCTTC.